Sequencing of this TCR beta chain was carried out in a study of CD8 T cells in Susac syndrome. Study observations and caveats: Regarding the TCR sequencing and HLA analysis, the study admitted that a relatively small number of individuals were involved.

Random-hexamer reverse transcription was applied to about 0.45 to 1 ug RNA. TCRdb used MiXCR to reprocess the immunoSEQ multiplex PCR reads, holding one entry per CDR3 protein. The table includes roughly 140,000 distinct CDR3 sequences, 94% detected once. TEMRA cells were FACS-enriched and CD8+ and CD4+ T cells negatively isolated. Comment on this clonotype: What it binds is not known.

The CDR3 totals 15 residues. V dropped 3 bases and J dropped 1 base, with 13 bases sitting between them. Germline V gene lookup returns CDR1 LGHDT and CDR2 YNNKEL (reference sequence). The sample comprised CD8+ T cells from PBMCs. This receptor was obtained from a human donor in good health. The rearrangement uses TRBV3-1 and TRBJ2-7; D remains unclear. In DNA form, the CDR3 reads TGTGCCAGCAGCCAGGATCTAACGCCTTCCTACGAGCAGTACTTC. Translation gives CASSQDLTPSYEQYF.